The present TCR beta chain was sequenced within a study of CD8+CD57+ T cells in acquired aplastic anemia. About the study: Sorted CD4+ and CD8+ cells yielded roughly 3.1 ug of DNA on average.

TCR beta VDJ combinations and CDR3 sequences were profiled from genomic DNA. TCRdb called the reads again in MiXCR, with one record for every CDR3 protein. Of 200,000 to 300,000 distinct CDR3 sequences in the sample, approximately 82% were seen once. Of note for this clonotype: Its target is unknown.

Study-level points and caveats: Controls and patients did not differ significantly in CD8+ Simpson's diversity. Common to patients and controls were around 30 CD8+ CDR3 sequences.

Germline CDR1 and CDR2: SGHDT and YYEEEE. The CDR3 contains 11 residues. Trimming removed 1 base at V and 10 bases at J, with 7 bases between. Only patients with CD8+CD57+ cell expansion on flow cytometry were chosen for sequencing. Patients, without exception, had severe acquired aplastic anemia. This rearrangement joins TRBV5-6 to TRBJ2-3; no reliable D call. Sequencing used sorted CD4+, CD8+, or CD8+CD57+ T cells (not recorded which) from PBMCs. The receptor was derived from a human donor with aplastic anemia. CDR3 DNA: TGTGCCAGCAGCTTGTCAAGGGCGCAGTATTTT. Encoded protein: CASSLSRAQYF.